This is a list of T cell receptor beta chains from one sample in a study of blood T cell repertoires in COVID-19. Libraries were prepared by immunoSEQ multiplex PCR; TCRdb keeps only in-frame clonotypes and omits some of them. The top ten clones hold about a quarter of a sample with 95,000 to 100,000 clones, under 90% of them seen once. Material: peripheral blood. Every receptor here comes from a human donor in a cohort sampled during active COVID-19. CDR3s include the opening cysteine and the closing phenylalanine or tryptophan. A D gene is named only where the DNA matches it firmly. Clone size appears in some rows only: once, few, many, or a class for an expanded clone.

-,TRBD2,TRBJ2-1,TRBV7-9,CASSSWTSGTGEQFF,TGTGCCAGCAGCTCCTGGACTAGCGGGACAGGGGAGCAGTTCTTC
-,TRBD2,TRBJ2-7,TRBV19,CASRAGTSGSYEQYF,TGTGCCAGTAGGGCCGGGACTAGCGGGAGCTACGAGCAGTACTTC
-,-,TRBJ1-4,TRBV2,CASSTQGTMGEKLFF,TGTGCCAGCAGTACCCAGGGTACTATGGGTGAAAAACTGTTTTTT
-,-,TRBJ1-5,TRBV24-1,CATSDGDTLSQPQHF,TGTGCCACCAGTGATGGGGACACCCTGAGTCAGCCCCAGCATTTT
-,-,TRBJ1-1,TRBV15,CATSSLWTAMNTEAFF,TGTGCCACCAGCAGCCTCTGGACAGCGATGAACACTGAAGCTTTCTTT
-,-,TRBJ1-3,TRBV11-2,CASSPQGRGAGNTIYF,TGTGCCAGCAGCCCTCAGGGTAGGGGTGCTGGAAACACCATATATTTT
-,-,TRBJ2-7,TRBV28,CASSWASEYEQYF,TGTGCCAGCAGTTGGGCTAGCGAGTACGAGCAGTACTTC
-,-,TRBJ1-1,TRBV3-1/TRBV3-2,CASSRRSEAFF,TGTGCCAGCAGCCGCAGAAGTGAAGCTTTCTTT
-,TRBD1,TRBJ1-5,TRBV6-2/TRBV6-3,CASSPADRGGSQPQHF,TGTGCCAGCAGTCCGGCGGACAGGGGAGGGAGTCAGCCCCAGCATTTT
-,-,TRBJ2-6,TRBV9,CASSGQSGANVLTF,TGTGCCAGCAGCGGACAATCTGGGGCCAACGTCCTGACTTTC
-,-,TRBJ1-1,TRBV12-5,CASAPIRYSHTEAFF,TGTGCTAGTGCCCCGATAAGATACAGTCACACTGAAGCTTTCTTT
-,TRBD2,TRBJ2-1,TRBV29-1,CSVAGTRDYNEQFF,TGCAGCGTCGCCGGGACTAGAGACTACAATGAGCAGTTCTTC
-,-,TRBJ1-3,TRBV2,CASSPDTISGNTIYF,TGTGCCAGCAGCCCAGACACGATCTCTGGAAACACCATATATTTT
once,TRBD1,TRBJ1-2,TRBV5-1,CASSKRQGTVNYGYTF,TGCGCCAGCAGCAAGAGACAGGGAACGGTTAACTATGGCTACACCTTC
few,-,TRBJ2-1,TRBV5-4,CASSFGETTYNEQFF,TGTGCCAGCAGCTTCGGAGAGACTACCTACAATGAGCAGTTCTTC
-,TRBD2,TRBJ2-7,TRBV7-2,CASSLGLAGGQPSYEQYF,TGTGCCAGCAGCTTAGGACTAGCGGGGGGCCAACCGTCATACGAGCAGTACTTC
-,-,TRBJ1-4,TRBV7-8,CASSLNRAPNEKLFF,TGTGCCAGCAGCTTAAACAGGGCCCCTAATGAAAAACTGTTTTTT
-,-,TRBJ2-1,TRBV28,CASRSGDSYNEQFF,TGTGCCAGCAGGTCGGGAGATTCCTACAATGAGCAGTTCTTC
-,-,TRBJ2-1,TRBV6-2/TRBV6-3,CASSYSFNSPTYNEQFF,TGTGCCAGCAGTTACTCGTTTAATAGCCCGACCTACAATGAGCAGTTCTTC
-,-,TRBJ1-4,TRBV5-5,CASSTHVRLTTNEKLFF,TGTGCCAGCAGCACGCATGTCAGACTGACAACTAATGAAAAACTGTTTTTT
once,-,TRBJ1-1,TRBV7-2,CASSFGQGRMNTEAFF,TGTGCCAGCAGCTTTGGCCAGGGAAGGATGAACACTGAAGCTTTCTTT
-,TRBD1,TRBJ1-1,TRBV19,CASSQQGQGSMAFF,TGTGCCAGTAGTCAGCAGGGACAGGGATCTATGGCTTTCTTT
-,-,TRBJ2-2,TRBV5-1,CASSLSGNPGELFF,TGCGCCAGCAGCTTGTCGGGGAATCCCGGGGAGCTGTTTTTT
-,TRBD1,TRBJ2-5,TRBV7-9,CASSSPSGQQETQYF,TGTGCCAGCAGCTCCCCCTCGGGACAGCAAGAGACCCAGTACTTC
-,TRBD1,TRBJ1-1,TRBV5-1,CASSLSTGGMNAEAFF,TGCGCCAGCAGCTTGTCGACAGGGGGCATGAATGCTGAAGCTTTCTTT
-,TRBD1,TRBJ1-5,TRBV19,CASSRTGGGQPQHF,TGTGCCAGTAGTCGGACAGGGGGCGGTCAGCCCCAGCATTTT
-,TRBD1,TRBJ2-7,TRBV10-3,CAISGGTGGGEQYF,TGTGCCATCAGTGGGGGGACAGGGGGCGGAGAGCAGTACTTC
-,-,TRBJ1-2,TRBV6-5,CASSLSEGRDYGYTF,TGTGCCAGCAGCTTGTCGGAGGGGAGAGACTATGGCTACACCTTC
once,TRBD1,TRBJ2-7,TRBV28,CATTGVEQYF,TGTGCCACGACAGGGGTCGAGCAGTACTTC
-,TRBD1,TRBJ1-6,TRBV10-2,CASSGQGSSPLHF,TGCGCCAGCAGTGGACAGGGGAGTTCACCCCTCCACTTT
-,TRBD2,TRBJ2-5,TRBV3-1/TRBV3-2,CASSQDTAGGGETQYF,TGTGCCAGCAGCCAAGATACAGCGGGGGGAGGAGAGACCCAGTACTTC
few,TRBD1,TRBJ2-7,TRBV29-1,CSVETGTGGLYEQYF,TGCAGCGTTGAGACAGGGACAGGGGGCCTCTACGAGCAGTACTTC
-,TRBD2,TRBJ2-2,TRBV6-2/TRBV6-3,CASSYFGLAGGELFF,TGTGCCAGCAGTTACTTCGGACTAGCGGGCGGGGAGCTGTTTTTT
-,-,TRBJ2-7,TRBV6-5,CASSYARSSDEQYF,TGTGCCAGCAGTTATGCCAGGTCGTCGGACGAGCAGTACTTC
few,-,TRBJ2-7,TRBV21-1,CASSKGYLSYEQYF,TGTGCCAGCAGCAAGGGCTATCTCTCCTACGAGCAGTACTTC
-,-,TRBJ1-5,TRBV6-1,CASSEDRGGSQHF,TGTGCCAGCAGTGAAGATAGGGGAGGGTCCCAGCATTTT
-,-,TRBJ2-7,TRBV7-9,CASSFEQGMGEQYF,TGTGCCAGCAGCTTTGAGCAGGGGATGGGCGAGCAGTACTTC
-,-,TRBJ2-7,TRBV12-3/TRBV12-4,CASSPPLTYEQYF,TGTGCCAGCAGCCCTCCACTTACCTACGAGCAGTACTTC
-,TRBD2,TRBJ2-2,TRBV19,CASSTPGTSGGELFF,TGTGCCAGTAGTACCCCCGGGACTAGCGGCGGGGAGCTGTTTTTT
-,TRBD1,TRBJ1-5,TRBV4-3,CASSQGQGTQPQHF,TGCGCCAGCAGCCAAGGACAGGGGACGCAGCCCCAGCATTTT
-,-,TRBJ1-2,TRBV19,CASSISGGREDGYTF,TGTGCCAGTAGTATCTCTGGCGGCAGGGAGGATGGCTACACCTTC
once,TRBD1,TRBJ2-2,TRBV5-1,CASSKLGQGAGELFF,TGCGCCAGCAGCAAGCTGGGACAGGGGGCCGGGGAGCTGTTTTTT
many,TRBD2,TRBJ2-1,TRBV5-6,CASSFGLAQNNEQFF,TGTGCCAGCAGCTTCGGACTAGCTCAGAACAATGAGCAGTTCTTC
-,TRBD2,TRBJ2-3,TRBV6-5,CASGVLADYTDTQYF,TGTGCCAGCGGGGTACTAGCGGACTACACAGATACGCAGTATTTT
-,-,TRBJ1-3,TRBV5-1,CASSGGLPVNGNTIYF,TGCGCCAGCAGCGGAGGACTGCCGGTAAATGGAAACACCATATATTTT
once,TRBD2,TRBJ2-1,TRBV6-2/TRBV6-3,CASSTRLAGSYNEQFF,TGTGCCAGCAGTACTCGACTAGCGGGCTCATACAATGAGCAGTTCTTC
-,-,TRBJ2-3,TRBV18,CASSPSRGTDTQYF,TGTGCCAGCTCACCGAGCAGGGGCACAGATACGCAGTATTTT
-,-,TRBJ1-1,TRBV19,CASSIDFRSIGAFF,TGTGCCAGTAGTATAGATTTTCGAAGCATCGGGGCTTTCTTT